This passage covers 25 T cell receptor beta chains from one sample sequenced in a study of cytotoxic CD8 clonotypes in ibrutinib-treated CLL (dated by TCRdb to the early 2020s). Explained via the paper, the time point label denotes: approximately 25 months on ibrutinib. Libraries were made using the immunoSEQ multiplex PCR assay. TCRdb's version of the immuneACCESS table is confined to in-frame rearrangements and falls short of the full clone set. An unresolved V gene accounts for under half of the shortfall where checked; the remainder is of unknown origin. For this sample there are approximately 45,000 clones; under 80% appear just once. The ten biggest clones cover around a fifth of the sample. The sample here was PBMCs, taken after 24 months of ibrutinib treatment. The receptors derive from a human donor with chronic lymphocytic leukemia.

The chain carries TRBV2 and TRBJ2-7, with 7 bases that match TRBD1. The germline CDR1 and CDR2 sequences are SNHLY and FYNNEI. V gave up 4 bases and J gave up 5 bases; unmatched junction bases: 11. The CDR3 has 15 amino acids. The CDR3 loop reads CASSAPDRAGNEQYF. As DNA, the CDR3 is TGTGCCAGCAGTGCCCCCGACAGGGCCGGGAACGAGCAGTACTTC.

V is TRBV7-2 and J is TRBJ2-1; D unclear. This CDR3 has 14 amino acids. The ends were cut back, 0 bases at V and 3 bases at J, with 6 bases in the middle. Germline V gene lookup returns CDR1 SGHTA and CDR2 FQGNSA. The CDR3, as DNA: TGTGCCAGCAGCTTAGCGTACAGCTACAATGAGCAGTTCTTC. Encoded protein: CASSLAYSYNEQFF.

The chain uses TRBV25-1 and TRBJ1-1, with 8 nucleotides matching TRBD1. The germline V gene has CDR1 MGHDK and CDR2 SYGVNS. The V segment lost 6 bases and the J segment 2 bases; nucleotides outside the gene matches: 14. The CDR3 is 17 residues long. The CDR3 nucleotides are TGTGCCAGCAGAAAAGGGTTAGGACAGGGCTCAAACACTGAAGCTTTCTTT. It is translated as CASRKGLGQGSNTEAFF.

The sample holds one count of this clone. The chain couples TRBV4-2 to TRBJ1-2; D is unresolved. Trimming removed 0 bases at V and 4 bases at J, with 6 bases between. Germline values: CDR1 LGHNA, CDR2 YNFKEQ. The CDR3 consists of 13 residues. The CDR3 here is CASSQDHPYGYTF. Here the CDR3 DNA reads TGTGCCAGCAGCCAAGATCATCCCTATGGCTACACCTTC.

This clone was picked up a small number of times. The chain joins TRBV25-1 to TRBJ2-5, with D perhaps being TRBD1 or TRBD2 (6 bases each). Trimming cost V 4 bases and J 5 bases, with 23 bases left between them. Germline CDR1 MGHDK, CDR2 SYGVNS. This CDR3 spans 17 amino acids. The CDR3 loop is CASSGGGLRGQSETQYF. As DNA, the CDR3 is TGTGCCAGCAGTGGGGGCGGTTTGCGGGGACAATCGGAGACCCAGTACTTC.

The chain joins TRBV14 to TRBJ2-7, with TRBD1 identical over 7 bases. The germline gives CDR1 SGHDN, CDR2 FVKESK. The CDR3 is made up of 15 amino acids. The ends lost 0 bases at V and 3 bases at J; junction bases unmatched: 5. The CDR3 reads CASSQEVNRGYEQYF. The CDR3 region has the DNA TGTGCCAGCAGCCAAGAAGTAAACAGGGGCTACGAGCAGTACTTC.

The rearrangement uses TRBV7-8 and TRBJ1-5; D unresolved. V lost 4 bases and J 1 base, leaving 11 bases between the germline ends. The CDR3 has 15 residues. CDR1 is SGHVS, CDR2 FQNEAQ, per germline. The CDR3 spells CASSSPPTSNQPQHF. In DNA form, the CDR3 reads TGTGCCAGCAGCTCTCCCCCCACCAGCAATCAGCCCCAGCATTTT.

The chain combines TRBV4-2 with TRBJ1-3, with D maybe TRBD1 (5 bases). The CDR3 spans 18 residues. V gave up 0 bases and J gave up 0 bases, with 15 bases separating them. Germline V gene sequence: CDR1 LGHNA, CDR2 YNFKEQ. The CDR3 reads CASSQDLAGGSSGNTIYF. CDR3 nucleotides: TGTGCCAGCAGCCAAGATCTTGCGGGGGGGAGCTCTGGAAACACCATATATTTT.

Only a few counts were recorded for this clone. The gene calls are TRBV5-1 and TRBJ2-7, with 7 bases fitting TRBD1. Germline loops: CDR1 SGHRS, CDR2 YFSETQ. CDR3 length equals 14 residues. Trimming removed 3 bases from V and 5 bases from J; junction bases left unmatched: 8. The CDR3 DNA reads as TGCGCCAGCAGCTCGCAGGGGGTAGACAACGAGCAGTACTTC. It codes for CASSSQGVDNEQYF. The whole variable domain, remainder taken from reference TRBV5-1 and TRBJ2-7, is KAGVTQTPRYLIKTRGQQVTLSCSPISGHRSVSWYQQTPGQGLQFLFEYFSETQRNKGNFPGRFSGRQFSNSRSEMNVSTLELGDSALYLCASSSQGVDNEQYFGPGTRLTVT.

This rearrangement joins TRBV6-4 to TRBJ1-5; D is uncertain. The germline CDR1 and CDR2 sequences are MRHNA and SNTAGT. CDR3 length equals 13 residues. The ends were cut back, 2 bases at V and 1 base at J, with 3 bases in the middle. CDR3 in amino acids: CASSDESNQPQHF. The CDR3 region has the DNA TGTGCCAGCAGTGACGAGAGCAATCAGCCCCAGCATTTT.

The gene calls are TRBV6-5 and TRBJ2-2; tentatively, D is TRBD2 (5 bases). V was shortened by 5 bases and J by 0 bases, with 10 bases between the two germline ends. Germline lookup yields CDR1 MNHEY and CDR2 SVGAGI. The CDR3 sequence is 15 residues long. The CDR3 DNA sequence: TGTGCCAGCAGTCGACTTAGCGCGAACACCGGGGAGCTGTTTTTT. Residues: CASSRLSANTGELFF.

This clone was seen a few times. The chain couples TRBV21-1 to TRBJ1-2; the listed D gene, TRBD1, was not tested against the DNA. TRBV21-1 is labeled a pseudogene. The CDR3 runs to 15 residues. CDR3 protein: CASSYTGKTLRSNTF. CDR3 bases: TGTGCCAGCAGCTATACAGGGAAGACCCTAAGATCGAACACCTTC.

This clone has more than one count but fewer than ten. The CDR3 nucleotides read TGCAGCGTTGAAAGACTTATCTATGGCTACACCTTC. Its protein is CSVERLIYGYTF. The chain employs TRBV29-1 and TRBJ1-2; D not resolved. Germline CDR1 SQVTM, CDR2 ANQGSEA. V shed 2 bases and J shed 4 bases, with 8 bases lying between them. This CDR3 contains 12 residues. Looking up the rest from reference TRBV29-1 and TRBJ1-2 gives the full variable domain: SAVISQKPSRDICQRGTSLTIQCQVDSQVTMMFWYRQQPGQSLTLIATANQGSEATYESGFVIDKFPISRPNLTFSTLTVSNMSPEDSSIYLCSVERLIYGYTFGSGTRLTVV.

CDR3 loop: CAISEYWGQVNNQPQHF. The CDR3 DNA sequence: TGTGCCATCAGTGAGTACTGGGGACAGGTGAACAATCAGCCCCAGCATTTT. The chain combines TRBV10-3 with TRBJ1-5; the match to TRBD1 covers 8 bases. CDR1 is ENHRY and CDR2 is SYGVKD in the germline V gene. V gave up 1 base and J gave up 3 bases; unmatched junction bases: 8. CDR3 length equals 17 residues.

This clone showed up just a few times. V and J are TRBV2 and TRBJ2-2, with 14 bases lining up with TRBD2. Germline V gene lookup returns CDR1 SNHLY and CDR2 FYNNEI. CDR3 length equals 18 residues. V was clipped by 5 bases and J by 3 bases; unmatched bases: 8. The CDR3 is CASSPGLAGAGDTGELFF. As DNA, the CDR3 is TGTGCCAGCAGTCCGGGACTAGCGGGAGCCGGCGACACCGGGGAGCTGTTTTTT.

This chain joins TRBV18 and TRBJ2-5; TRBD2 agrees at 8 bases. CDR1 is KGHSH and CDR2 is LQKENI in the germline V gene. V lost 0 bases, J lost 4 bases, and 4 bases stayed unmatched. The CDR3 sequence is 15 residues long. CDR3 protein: CASSPPVAGGETQYF. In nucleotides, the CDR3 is TGTGCCAGCTCACCACCTGTGGCGGGGGGAGAGACCCAGTACTTC.

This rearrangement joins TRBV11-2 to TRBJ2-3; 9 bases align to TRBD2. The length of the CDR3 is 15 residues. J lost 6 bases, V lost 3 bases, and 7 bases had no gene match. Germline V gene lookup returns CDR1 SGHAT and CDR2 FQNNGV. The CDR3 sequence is CASSFAGGDGDTQYF. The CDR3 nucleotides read TGTGCCAGCAGCTTCGCGGGGGGGGACGGTGATACGCAGTATTTT.

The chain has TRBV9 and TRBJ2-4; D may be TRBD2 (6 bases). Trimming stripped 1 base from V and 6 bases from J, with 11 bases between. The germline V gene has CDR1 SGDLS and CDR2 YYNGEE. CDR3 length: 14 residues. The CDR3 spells CASSVSLLANIQYF. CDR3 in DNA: TGTGCCAGCAGCGTAAGTTTACTAGCAAACATTCAGTACTTC.

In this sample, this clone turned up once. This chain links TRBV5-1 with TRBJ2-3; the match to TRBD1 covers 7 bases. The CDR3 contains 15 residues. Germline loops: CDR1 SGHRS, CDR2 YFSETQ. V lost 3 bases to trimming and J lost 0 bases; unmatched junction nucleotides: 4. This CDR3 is CASSSQGISTDTQYF. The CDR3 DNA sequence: TGCGCCAGCAGCTCACAGGGGATTAGCACAGATACGCAGTATTTT.

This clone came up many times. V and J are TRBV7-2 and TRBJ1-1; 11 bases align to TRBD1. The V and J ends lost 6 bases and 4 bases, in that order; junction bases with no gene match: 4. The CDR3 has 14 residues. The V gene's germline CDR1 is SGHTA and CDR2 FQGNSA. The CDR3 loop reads CASSWTGGPTEAFF. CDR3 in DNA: TGTGCCAGCAGTTGGACAGGGGGCCCCACTGAAGCTTTCTTT. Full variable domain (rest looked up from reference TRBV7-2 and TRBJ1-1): GAGVSQSPSNKVTEKGKDVELRCDPISGHTALYWYRQSLGQGLEFLIYFQGNSAPDKSGLPSDRFSAERTGGSVSTLTIQRTQQEDSAVYLCASSWTGGPTEAFFGQGTRLTVV.

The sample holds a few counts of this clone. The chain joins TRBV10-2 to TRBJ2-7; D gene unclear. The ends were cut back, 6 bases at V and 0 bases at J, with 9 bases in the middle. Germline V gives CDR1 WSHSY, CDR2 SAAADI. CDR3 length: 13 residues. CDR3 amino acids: CASRDTASYEQYF. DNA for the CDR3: TGCGCCAGCAGAGACACCGCCTCCTACGAGCAGTACTTC.

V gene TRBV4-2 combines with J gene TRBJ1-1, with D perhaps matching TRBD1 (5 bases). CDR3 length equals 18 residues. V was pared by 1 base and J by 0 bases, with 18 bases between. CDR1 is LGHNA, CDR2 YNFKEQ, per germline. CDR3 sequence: CASSQGSGGLTMNTEAFF. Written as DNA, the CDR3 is TGTGCCAGCAGCCAAGGATCCGGGGGATTGACCATGAACACTGAAGCTTTCTTT.

The CDR3 bases are TGTGCCAGCAGTGAGGGTAGGGGAGCTAATCCCCTTTCCTACGAGCAGTACTTC. As protein: CASSEGRGANPLSYEQYF. The rearrangement links TRBV2 to TRBJ2-7; D possibly matches TRBD1 or TRBD2 (5 bases each). Deletions cut 3 bases from V and 1 base from J, with 22 bases between. This CDR3 comprises 18 residues. Germline CDR1 reads SNHLY; CDR2 reads FYNNEI. The full variable domain, rest sourced from reference TRBV2 and TRBJ2-7, is EPEVTQTPSHQVTQMGQEVILRCVPISNHLYFYWYRQILGQKVEFLVSFYNNEISEKSEIFDDQFSVERPDGSNFTLKIRSTKLEDSAMYFCASSEGRGANPLSYEQYFGPGTRLTVT.

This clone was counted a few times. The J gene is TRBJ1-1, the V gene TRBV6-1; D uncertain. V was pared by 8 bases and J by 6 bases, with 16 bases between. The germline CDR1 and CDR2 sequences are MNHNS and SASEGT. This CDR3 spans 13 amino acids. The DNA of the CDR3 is TGTGCCAGCTCTGTCGGTCGGGCGGCTGAAGCTTTCTTT. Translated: CASSVGRAAEAFF.

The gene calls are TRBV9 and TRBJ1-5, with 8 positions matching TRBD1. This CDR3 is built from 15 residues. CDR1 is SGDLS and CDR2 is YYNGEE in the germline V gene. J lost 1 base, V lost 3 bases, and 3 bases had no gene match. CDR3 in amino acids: CASSGTGISNQPQHF. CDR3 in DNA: TGTGCCAGCAGCGGGACAGGGATCAGCAATCAGCCCCAGCATTTT.